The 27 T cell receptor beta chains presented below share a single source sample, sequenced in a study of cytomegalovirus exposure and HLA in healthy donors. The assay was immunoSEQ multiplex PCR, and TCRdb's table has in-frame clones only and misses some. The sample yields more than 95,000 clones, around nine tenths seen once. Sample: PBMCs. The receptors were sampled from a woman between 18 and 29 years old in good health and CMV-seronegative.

The CDR3 DNA follows: TGTGCCTGGAGTGTATGGCAAACCTGGACAGACACTGAAGCTTTCTTT. It encodes CAWSVWQTWTDTEAFF. The V call is TRBV30, the J call TRBJ1-1, with D maybe TRBD1 (6 bases). The V gene lost 0 bases and the J gene lost 3 bases, with 17 bases spanning the gap. From germline, CDR1 is GTSNPN and CDR2 SVGIG (reference sequence). This CDR3 has 16 residues.

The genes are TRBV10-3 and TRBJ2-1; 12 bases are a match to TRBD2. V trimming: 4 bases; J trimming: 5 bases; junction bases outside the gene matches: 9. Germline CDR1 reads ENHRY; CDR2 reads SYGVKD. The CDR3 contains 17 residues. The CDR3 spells CAISGSSSGRADNEQFF. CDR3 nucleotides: TGTGCCATCAGTGGATCATCTAGCGGGAGGGCTGACAATGAGCAGTTCTTC.

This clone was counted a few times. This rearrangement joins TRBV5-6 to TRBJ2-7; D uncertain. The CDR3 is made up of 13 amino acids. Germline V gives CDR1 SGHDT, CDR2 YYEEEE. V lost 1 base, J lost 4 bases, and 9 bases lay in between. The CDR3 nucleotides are TGTGCCAGCAGCTTGTGGCACCTTTACGAGCAGTACTTC. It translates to CASSLWHLYEQYF. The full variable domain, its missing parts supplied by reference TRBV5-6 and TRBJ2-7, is DAGVTQSPTHLIKTRGQQVTLRCSPKSGHDTVSWYQQALGQGPQFIFQYYEEEERQRGNFPDRFSGHQFPNYSSELNVNALLLGDSALYLCASSLWHLYEQYFGPGTRLTVT.

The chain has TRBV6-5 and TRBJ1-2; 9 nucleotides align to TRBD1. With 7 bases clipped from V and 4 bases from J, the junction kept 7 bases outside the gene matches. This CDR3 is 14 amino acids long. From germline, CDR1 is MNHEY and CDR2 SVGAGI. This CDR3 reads CASTGQGSVYGYTF. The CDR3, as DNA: TGTGCCAGCACGGGACAGGGTTCTGTCTATGGCTACACCTTC.

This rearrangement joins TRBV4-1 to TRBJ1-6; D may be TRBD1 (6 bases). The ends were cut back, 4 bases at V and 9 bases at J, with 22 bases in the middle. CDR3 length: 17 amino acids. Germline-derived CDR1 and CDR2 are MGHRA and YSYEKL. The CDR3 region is CASSPEPNRALGSPLHF. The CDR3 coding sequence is TGCGCCAGCAGCCCGGAGCCTAACAGGGCCTTGGGTTCACCCCTCCACTTT.

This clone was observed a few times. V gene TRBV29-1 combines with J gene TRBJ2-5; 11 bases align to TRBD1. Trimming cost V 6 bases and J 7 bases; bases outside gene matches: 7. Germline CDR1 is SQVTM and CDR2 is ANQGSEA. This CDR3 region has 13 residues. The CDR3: CSVRDRGFGTQYF. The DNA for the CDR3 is TGCAGCGTCAGGGACAGGGGGTTTGGGACCCAGTACTTC.

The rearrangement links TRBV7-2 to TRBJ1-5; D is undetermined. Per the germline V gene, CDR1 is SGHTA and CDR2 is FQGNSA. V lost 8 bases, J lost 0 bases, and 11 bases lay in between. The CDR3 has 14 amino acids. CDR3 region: CASSFSYSNQPQHF. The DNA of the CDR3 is TGTGCCAGCTCCTTTTCCTATAGCAATCAGCCCCAGCATTTT.

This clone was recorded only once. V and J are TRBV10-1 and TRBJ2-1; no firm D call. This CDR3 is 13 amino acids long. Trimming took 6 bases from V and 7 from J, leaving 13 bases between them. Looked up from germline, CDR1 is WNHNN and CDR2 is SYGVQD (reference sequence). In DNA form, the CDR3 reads TGCGCCAGCAGCAAGGAGATTACAAATGAGCAGTTCTTC. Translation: CASSKEITNEQFF.

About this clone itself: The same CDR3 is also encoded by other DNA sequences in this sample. The CDR3 loop is CAWSGPSGLSYEQYF. CDR3 DNA sequence: TGTGCCTGGAGTGGCCCTAGCGGGCTCTCCTACGAGCAGTACTTC. V is TRBV30 and J is TRBJ2-7, with 8 positions matching TRBD2. This CDR3 spans 15 amino acids. V lost 1 base and J lost 0; bases outside the gene matches: 5. CDR1 is GTSNPN, CDR2 SVGIG, per germline (reference sequence).

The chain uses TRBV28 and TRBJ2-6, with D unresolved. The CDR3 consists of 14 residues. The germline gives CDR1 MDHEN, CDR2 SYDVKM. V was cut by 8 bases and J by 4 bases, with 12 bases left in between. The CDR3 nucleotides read TGTGCCAGCTTCACAGCAACCGGGGCCAACGTCCTGACTTTC. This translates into CASFTATGANVLTF.

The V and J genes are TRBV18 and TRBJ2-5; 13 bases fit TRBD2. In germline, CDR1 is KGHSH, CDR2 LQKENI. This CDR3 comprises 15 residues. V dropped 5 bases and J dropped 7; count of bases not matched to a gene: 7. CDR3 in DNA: TGTGCCAGCTCAACGGGACTAGCGGGACGAGGGACCCAGTACTTC. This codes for CASSTGLAGRGTQYF.

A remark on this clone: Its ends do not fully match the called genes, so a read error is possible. CDR3 DNA: TGTGCCAGCAGCCAGACCCCCGGGACTCCGGACTTC. Translating gives CASSQTPGTPDF. V and J are TRBV7-2 and TRBJ2-7, with D perhaps matching TRBD2 (6 bases). Per germline, CDR1 SGHTA and CDR2 FQGNSA. The CDR3 length is 12 residues.

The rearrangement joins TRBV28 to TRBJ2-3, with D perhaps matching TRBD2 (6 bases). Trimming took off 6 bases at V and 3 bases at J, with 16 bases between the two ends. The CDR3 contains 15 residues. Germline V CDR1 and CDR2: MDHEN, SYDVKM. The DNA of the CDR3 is TGTGCCAGCAGCGAAGATGCCGGGGGAACAGATACGCAGTATTTT. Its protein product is CASSEDAGGTDTQYF.

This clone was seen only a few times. The DNA of the CDR3 is TGTGCCAGCAAGGGACTAGCGGGAGCCTACGAGCAGTACTTC. Translation: CASKGLAGAYEQYF. The chain is built from TRBV11-3 and TRBJ2-7; 14 bases fit TRBD2. Germline CDR1 is SGHNT and CDR2 is YENEEA. The J segment lost 2 bases and the V segment lost 7 bases, leaving 1 base of the junction unmatched. The CDR3 covers 14 residues.

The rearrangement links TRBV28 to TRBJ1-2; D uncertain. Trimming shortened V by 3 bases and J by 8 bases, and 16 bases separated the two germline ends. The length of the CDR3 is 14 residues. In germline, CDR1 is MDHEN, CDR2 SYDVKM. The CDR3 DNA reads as TGTGCCAGCAGTTTGGAGGGCCCCTGGCGGGGCTACACCTTC. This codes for CASSLEGPWRGYTF.

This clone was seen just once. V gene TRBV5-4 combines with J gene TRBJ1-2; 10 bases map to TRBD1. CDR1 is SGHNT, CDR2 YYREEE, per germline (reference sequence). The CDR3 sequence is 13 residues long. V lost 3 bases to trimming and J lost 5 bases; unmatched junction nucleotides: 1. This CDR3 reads CASSSGQGYGYTF. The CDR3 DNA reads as TGTGCCAGCAGCTCGGGACAGGGGTATGGCTACACCTTC.

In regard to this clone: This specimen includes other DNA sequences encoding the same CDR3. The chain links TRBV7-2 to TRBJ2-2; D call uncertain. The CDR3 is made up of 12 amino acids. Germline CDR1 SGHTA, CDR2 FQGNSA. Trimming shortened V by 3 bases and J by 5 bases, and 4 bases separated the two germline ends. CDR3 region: CASSFSTGELFF. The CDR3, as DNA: TGTGCCAGCAGCTTTTCTACCGGGGAGCTGTTTTTT.

The CDR3, as DNA: TGTGCCAGCAGGGGGAACCTTCTAGCGGGGCACTACAATGAGCAGTTCTTC. Translation: CASRGNLLAGHYNEQFF. This rearrangement joins TRBV5-6 to TRBJ2-1; 9 bases agree with TRBD2. V lost 5 bases to trimming and J lost 3 bases; unmatched junction nucleotides: 12. Germline loops: CDR1 SGHDT, CDR2 YYEEEE. This CDR3 has 17 amino acids.

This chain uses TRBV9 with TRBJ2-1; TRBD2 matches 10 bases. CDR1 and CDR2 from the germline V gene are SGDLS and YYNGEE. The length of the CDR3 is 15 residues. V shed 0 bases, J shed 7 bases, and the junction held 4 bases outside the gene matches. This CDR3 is CASSVAGAGGNEQFF. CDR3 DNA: TGTGCCAGCAGCGTAGCTGGAGCGGGGGGGAATGAGCAGTTCTTC.

As DNA, the CDR3 is TGTGCCAGCAGTTCATACAGGGGGGGCTCCTACGAGCAGTACTTC. Translating it yields CASSSYRGGSYEQYF. The chain couples TRBV27 to TRBJ2-7; TRBD1 might be the D (8 bases). The CDR3 contains 15 residues. CDR1 is MNHEY, CDR2 SMNVEV, per germline (reference sequence). Trimming left V 4 bases short and J 0 bases short, with 13 bases between.

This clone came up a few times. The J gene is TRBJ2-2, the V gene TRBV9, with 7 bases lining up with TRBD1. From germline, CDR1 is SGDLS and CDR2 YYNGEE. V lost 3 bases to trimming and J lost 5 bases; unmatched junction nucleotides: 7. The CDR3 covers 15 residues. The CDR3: CASSGRQGATGELFF. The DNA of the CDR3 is TGTGCCAGCAGCGGACGACAGGGAGCGACCGGGGAGCTGTTTTTT.

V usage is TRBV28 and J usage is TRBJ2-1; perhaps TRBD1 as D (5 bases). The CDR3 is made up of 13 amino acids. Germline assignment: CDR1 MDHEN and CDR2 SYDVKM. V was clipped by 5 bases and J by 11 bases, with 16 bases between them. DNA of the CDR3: TGTGCCAGCAGTCCACGACAGTACCCCAAGCAGTTCTTC. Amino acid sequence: CASSPRQYPKQFF.

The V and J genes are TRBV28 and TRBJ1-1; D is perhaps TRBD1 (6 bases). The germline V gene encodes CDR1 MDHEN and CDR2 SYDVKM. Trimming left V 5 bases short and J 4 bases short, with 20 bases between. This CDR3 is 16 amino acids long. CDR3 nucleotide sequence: TGTGCCAGCAGTGCTGGACAGTTGGGGACCCTCACTGAAGCTTTCTTT. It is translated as CASSAGQLGTLTEAFF.

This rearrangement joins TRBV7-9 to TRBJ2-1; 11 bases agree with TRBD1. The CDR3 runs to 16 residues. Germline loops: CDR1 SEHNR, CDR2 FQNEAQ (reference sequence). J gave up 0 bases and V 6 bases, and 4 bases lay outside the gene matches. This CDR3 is CASRPGTGGSYNEQFF. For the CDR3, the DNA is TGTGCCAGCAGGCCCGGGACAGGGGGCTCCTACAATGAGCAGTTCTTC.

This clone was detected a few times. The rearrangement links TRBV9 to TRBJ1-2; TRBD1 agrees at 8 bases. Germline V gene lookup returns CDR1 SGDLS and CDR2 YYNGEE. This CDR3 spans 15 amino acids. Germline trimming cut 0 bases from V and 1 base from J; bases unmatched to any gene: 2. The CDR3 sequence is CASSVGTGFNYGYTF. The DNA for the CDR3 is TGTGCCAGCAGCGTAGGGACAGGGTTTAACTATGGCTACACCTTC.

The CDR3 nucleotides read TGTGCCAGCAGTTACAGTGGCAGGGCCTATAATTCACCCCTCCACTTT. Residues: CASSYSGRAYNSPLHF. The gene calls are TRBV6-5 and TRBJ1-6; D might be TRBD1 (5 bases). The CDR3 has 16 residues. The V gene lost 2 bases and the J gene lost 2 bases, with 10 bases spanning the gap. CDR1 is MNHEY and CDR2 is SVGAGI in the germline V gene.

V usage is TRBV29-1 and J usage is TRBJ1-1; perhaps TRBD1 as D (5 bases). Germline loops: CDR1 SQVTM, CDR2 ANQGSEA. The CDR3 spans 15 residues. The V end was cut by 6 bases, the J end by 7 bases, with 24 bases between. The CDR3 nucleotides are TGCAGCGTCCTCCCTCAATTCACAGGAGAAATTGAAGCTTTCTTT. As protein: CSVLPQFTGEIEAFF.